The clone carrying this TCR beta chain was seen ten or more times. Deletions cut 2 bases from V and 9 bases from J, with 5 bases between. CDR3 length equals 11 residues. Germline V gene sequence: CDR1 LGHDT, CDR2 YNNKEL (reference sequence). The data originate from a study of T cells in Graves' hyperthyroidism and ophthalmopathy. Looking at the study overall: The blood sample was taken at first diagnosis, before treatment began.

Researchers amplified the TCR beta CDR3 regions from RNA transcripts. First-round RT-PCR targeting the TCR CDR3 was performed with the HTBI primer set. TCRdb re-analysed the multiplex PCR reads in MiXCR, keeping a single row per CDR3 protein. This table holds 600,000 or so distinct CDR3 sequences, roughly 16% found once. These patients, aged 18 to 65, had recently diagnosed hyperthyroidism lasting under 2 months. Diagnoses were established using clinical symptoms, serum thyroxine and TRAb, thyroid ultrasound and orbital computed tomography. Sequencing input: blood. V gene TRBV3-1 combines with J gene TRBJ2-1; no clear D. The sequence came from a woman aged 25 to 45 with Graves' hyperthyroidism. The CDR3 region has the DNA TGTGCCAGCAGCCAATCGGCTGAGCAGTTCTTC. Encoded protein: CASSQSAEQFF.